This T cell receptor (beta chain) was retrieved from a study of CD8+ T cells in alopecia areata. Treatment here: oral pan-JAK inhibitor, 5-10 mg twice daily. TCR sequencing used cDNA made by reverse transcription of extracted RNA. TCRdb's copy holds only in-frame clones and misses some; the assay was immunoSEQ multiplex PCR. The sample consists of under 350,000 clones, 58% of them appearing once. The CDR3 spans 11 residues. Trimming took off 6 bases at V and 4 bases at J, with 10 bases between the two ends. The germline gives CDR1 DFQATT, CDR2 SNEGSKA (reference sequence). The V and J genes are TRBV20-1 and TRBJ2-7; D not resolved. This sequence was found in a human donor with alopecia areata. The sample consisted of CD4+ T cells sorted from blood, taken at week 24, from a patient treated with tofacitinib. As DNA, the CDR3 is TGCAGTGCCACGTCCGAATACGAGCAGTACTTC. This sequence encodes CSATSEYEQYF.